This entry concerns a single T cell receptor beta chain. This entry is derived from a study of blood T cell repertoires in COVID-19. For the study at large: Specimens from acute and convalescent COVID-19 originated in the United States, Italy and Spain. Sample material is recorded as cDNA or gDNA derived from T cells, B-cell-depleted T cells, or PBMCs.

CDR3 length: 15 residues. Germline V gene sequence: CDR1 SGHRS, CDR2 YFSETQ. V was trimmed by 0 bases and J by 6 bases, leaving 14 bases between them. Study processing details: Amplifying reference gene primers gave estimates of nucleated cell counts. Measured with immunoSEQ multiplex PCR; TCRdb has only the in-frame clones, and not every one. V and J calls and clone size are those listed in that table; D and trimming were worked out from the DNA. Here the sample spans under 30,000 clones, about 94% being singletons. This TCR was recovered from a human donor with active COVID-19. The donor label of this sample is uncertain. This sequence joins TRBV5-1 and TRBJ2-3; possibly TRBD1 for D (6 bases). Source material: peripheral blood. This CDR3 is CASSLEPNRADTQYF. CDR3 in DNA: TGCGCCAGCAGCTTGGAGCCCAACAGGGCGGATACGCAGTATTTT. The whole variable domain, remainder taken from reference TRBV5-1 and TRBJ2-3, is KAGVTQTPRYLIKTRGQQVTLSCSPISGHRSVSWYQQTPGQGLQFLFEYFSETQRNKGNFPGRFSGRQFSNSRSEMNVSTLELGDSALYLCASSLEPNRADTQYFGPGTRLTVL.